Below, 13 T cell receptor beta chains from the same sample are listed, as sequenced in a study of CD8 T cells in ankylosing spondylitis. Study results and limitations: Among TCR beta sequences, a motif of several highly homologous variants appeared characteristic of ankylosing spondylitis blood.

TCRdb independently ran MiXCR on the 5' RACE reads; one entry per CDR3 protein. The repertoire includes roughly 470,000 distinct CDR3 sequences, about 25% of them detected once, and 0.89% sits in the top ten. No antigens are known for them. The sample consisted of blood, either unsorted or a sorted T cell fraction (not recorded which). These receptors originate from a male donor with ankylosing spondylitis.

The DNA for the CDR3 is TGTGCCTGTTCCACTAATTCACCCCTCCACTTT. As protein: CACSTNSPLHF. The chain combines TRBV30 with TRBJ1-6; no clear D gene. V was pared by 6 bases and J by 6 bases, with 6 bases between. The CDR3 consists of 11 residues. In germline, CDR1 is GTSNPN, CDR2 SVGIG (reference sequence).

This clonotype was detected only once. The V gene is TRBV6-1, the J gene TRBJ1-3; D uncertain. This CDR3 is built from 16 residues. Per the germline V gene, CDR1 is MNHNS and CDR2 is SASEGT. V lost 3 bases, J lost 3 bases, and 15 bases lay in between. The CDR3 DNA reads TGTGCCAGCAGTGAGATTCCCCAGTCTCTTGGAAACACCATATATTTT. Residues: CASSEIPQSLGNTIYF.

The chain couples TRBV12-3 or TRBV12-4 to TRBJ1-1, with 9 bases lining up with TRBD1. The length of the CDR3 is 18 residues. J lost 1 base, V lost 3 bases, and 12 bases had no gene match. Here the CDR3 reads CASSLRSGGQGENTEAFF. Written as DNA, the CDR3 is TGTGCCAGCAGTTTGCGATCTGGGGGACAGGGAGAGAACACTGAAGCTTTCTTT.

CDR3 amino acids: CASSLTPGQGISYGYTF. In DNA form, the CDR3 reads TGTGCCAGCTCACTAACACCGGGACAGGGGATCTCATATGGCTACACCTTC. V is TRBV18 and J is TRBJ1-2; 10 bases are a match to TRBD1. The V gene end was trimmed by 4 bases and the J gene end by 5 bases; junction bases not matched to a gene: 13. Looked up from germline, CDR1 is KGHSH and CDR2 is LQKENI. There are 17 residues in the CDR3. The full variable domain, with the rest looked up from reference TRBV18 and TRBJ1-2, is NAGVMQNPRHLVRRRGQEARLRCSPMKGHSHVYWYRQLPEEGLKFMVYLQKENIIDESGMPKERFSAEFPKEGPSILRIQQVVRGDSAAYFCASSLTPGQGISYGYTFGSGTRLTVV.

The chain links TRBV15 to TRBJ2-2, with no clear D. V lost 0 bases to trimming and J lost 0 bases, with 8 bases between them. The CDR3 loop spans 16 amino acids. Germline assignment: CDR1 LNHNV and CDR2 YYDKDF (reference sequence). CDR3 nucleotides: TGTGCCACCAGCAGAGATCACCAAGCGAACACCGGGGAGCTGTTTTTT. This translates into CATSRDHQANTGELFF. Full variable domain (remainder filled in from reference TRBV15 and TRBJ2-2): DAMVIQNPRYQVTQFGKPVTLSCSQTLNHNVMYWYQQKSSQAPKLLFHYYDKDFNNEADTPDNFQSRRPNTSFCFLDIRSPGLGDTAMYLCATSRDHQANTGELFFGEGSRLTVL.

This clonotype turned up a few times. The chain carries TRBV20-1 and TRBJ1-2; 7 bases map to TRBD1. Trimming at V came to 3 bases and at J to 5 bases, leaving 6 bases not matched to a gene. CDR1 and CDR2 (germline): DFQATT, SNEGSKA (reference sequence). The CDR3 is 13 amino acids. The CDR3 DNA reads TGCAGTGCTAGTTTATTGGGACAGTATGGCTACACCTTC. It codes for CSASLLGQYGYTF.

The chain joins TRBV7-8 to TRBJ1-1, with D possibly matching TRBD1 (6 bases). Trimming removed 8 bases at V and 5 bases at J, with 21 bases between. Per the germline V gene, CDR1 is SGHVS and CDR2 is FQNEAQ. The CDR3 is 15 residues long. The CDR3 spells CASFGTGTSVTEAFF. CDR3 nucleotide sequence: TGTGCCAGCTTCGGGACCGGGACAAGCGTTACTGAAGCTTTCTTT.

This clonotype appeared a few times. This sequence joins TRBV4-2 and TRBJ2-1, with a weak D call TRBD2 (5 bases). Germline-derived CDR1 and CDR2 are LGHNA and YNFKEQ. This CDR3 has 15 residues. Between the trimmed V and J ends, which lost 1 base and 3 bases, there was a span of 10 bases. Written as DNA, the CDR3 is TGTGCCAGCAGCCAAGTGAGGGCGGACTACAATGAGCAGTTCTTC. Its translation: CASSQVRADYNEQFF.

The chain employs TRBV5-5 and TRBJ2-1; possibly TRBD2 for D (5 bases). Germline CDR1 reads SGHKS; CDR2 reads YYEKEE (reference sequence). The V gene lost 4 bases and the J gene lost 0 bases, with 11 bases spanning the gap. The length of the CDR3 is 15 residues. The CDR3 DNA reads TGTGCCAGCAGCCGGGATTTGAGCTCCTACAATGAGCAGTTCTTC. It translates to CASSRDLSSYNEQFF.

The chain couples TRBV5-1 to TRBJ2-1, with D perhaps given as TRBD1 or TRBD2 (6 bases each). Per germline, CDR1 SGHRS and CDR2 YFSETQ. CDR3 length: 15 amino acids. V was trimmed by 4 bases and J by 0 bases, leaving 11 bases between them. The CDR3 spells CASSPEGGSYNEQFF. CDR3 coding DNA: TGCGCCAGCAGCCCGGAGGGGGGCTCCTACAATGAGCAGTTCTTC.

This clonotype was counted a few times. The chain is built from TRBV9 and TRBJ2-7; D tentatively fits TRBD1 or TRBD2 (5 bases each). From germline, CDR1 is SGDLS and CDR2 YYNGEE. The CDR3 totals 16 residues. Deletions cut 0 bases from V and 2 bases from J, with 15 bases between. DNA of the CDR3: TGTGCCAGCAGCGTAGGGGGGAGAGGAGCTACCTACGAGCAGTACTTC. It yields the protein CASSVGGRGATYEQYF.

This clonotype was picked up a small number of times. The V gene is TRBV4-1, the J gene TRBJ2-5; a possible D gene is TRBD1 (5 bases). Germline V CDR1 and CDR2: MGHRA, YSYEKL. There are 13 residues in the CDR3. The germline V and J ends were trimmed by 6 bases and 4 bases, with 12 bases remaining between them. CDR3 coding DNA: TGCGCCAGCAGTCTAATAGGGGTAGAGACCCAGTACTTC. Its translation is CASSLIGVETQYF.

The J gene is TRBJ2-1, the V gene TRBV4-2; 10 bases match TRBD2. The ends lost 0 bases at V and 6 bases at J; junction bases unmatched: 11. This CDR3 has 18 residues. Germline CDR1 is LGHNA and CDR2 is YNFKEQ. CDR3: CASSQDLEASGRINEQFF. CDR3 nucleotides: TGTGCCAGCAGCCAAGACCTCGAAGCTAGCGGGAGAATCAATGAGCAGTTCTTC.